The 25 T cell receptor beta chains in this list originate from one sample, sequenced in a study of blood T cell repertoires in COVID-19. Profiled with immunoSEQ multiplex PCR; TCRdb holds only in-frame clones, not every one. The sample includes 180,000 or so clones, 70% to 90% of them seen just once. The sample consisted of PBMCs or T cells enriched from blood (not recorded which). The receptors stem from a woman aged 45-65 years who had recovered from COVID-19.

In the case of this clone: In the same sample, other DNA sequences code for this CDR3. V gene TRBV19 combines with J gene TRBJ1-5, with 9 bases fitting TRBD1. Germline CDR1 LNHDA, CDR2 SQIVND (reference sequence). This CDR3 is 15 amino acids long. The V and J ends lost 6 bases and 4 bases, in that order; junction bases with no gene match: 7. This CDR3 reads CASSPWGQGNQPQHF. For the CDR3, the DNA is TGTGCCAGTAGCCCCTGGGGACAGGGTAATCAGCCCCAGCATTTT.

The chain uses TRBV2 and TRBJ1-4, with TRBD1 matching 7 bases. CDR1 SNHLY and CDR2 FYNNEI come from the germline V gene. The CDR3 contains 17 residues. After removal of 4 bases from V and 5 bases from J, the junction contained 13 bases not matched to a gene. The CDR3 DNA reads as TGTGCCAGCAGTGTAGGGACAGCGACGCTTTTAAATGAAAAACTGTTTTTT. Translating it yields CASSVGTATLLNEKLFF.

The chain recombines TRBV11-2 with TRBJ2-7; D possibly corresponds to TRBD1 (5 bases). This CDR3 region has 15 residues. V was clipped by 3 bases and J by 0 bases, with 12 bases between them. The V gene's germline CDR1 is SGHAT and CDR2 FQNNGV. CDR3 in DNA: TGTGCCAGCAGCTTTGGGGCCATCCGCTCCTACGAGCAGTACGTC. Amino acid sequence: CASSFGAIRSYEQYV.

This rearrangement joins TRBV5-4 to TRBJ1-2; D gene uncertain. Looked up from germline, CDR1 is SGHNT and CDR2 is YYREEE (reference sequence). The V end lost 4 bases, the J end lost 3 bases, and 10 bases lay between the germline ends. This CDR3 is 13 amino acids long. CDR3 in DNA: TGTGCCAGCAGCCGGGAGACTGACTATGGCTACACCTTC. This sequence encodes CASSRETDYGYTF.

The chain has TRBV7-8 and TRBJ1-1; TRBD1 might be the D (6 bases). Germline values: CDR1 SGHVS, CDR2 FQNEAQ. Trimming cost V 5 bases and J 3 bases, with 16 bases left between them. CDR3 length: 15 amino acids. The CDR3: CASSLRGGRDTEAFF. Here the CDR3 DNA reads TGTGCCAGCAGCCTGAGAGGGGGACGCGACACTGAAGCTTTCTTT.

This clone appeared once. The gene calls are TRBV7-2 and TRBJ2-5, with D perhaps matching TRBD1 (6 bases). Trimming stripped 5 bases from V and 2 bases from J, with 15 bases between. The CDR3 covers 15 residues. Per the germline V gene, CDR1 is SGHTA and CDR2 is FQGNSA. In DNA, the CDR3 is TGTGCCAGCAGCGTACCCCGGACAGCTCAAGAGACCCAGTACTTC. This codes for CASSVPRTAQETQYF.

The chain combines TRBV5-1 with TRBJ1-1, with D perhaps TRBD1 (5 bases). CDR1 SGHRS and CDR2 YFSETQ come from the germline V gene. The CDR3 covers 15 residues. The V and J ends lost 3 bases and 1 base respectively, with 13 bases between them. CDR3 loop: CASSYQDNRNTEAFF. The CDR3 DNA follows: TGCGCCAGCAGCTACCAGGACAATAGGAACACTGAAGCTTTCTTT. Drawing the rest from reference TRBV5-1 and TRBJ1-1, the complete variable domain is KAGVTQTPRYLIKTRGQQVTLSCSPISGHRSVSWYQQTPGQGLQFLFEYFSETQRNKGNFPGRFSGRQFSNSRSEMNVSTLELGDSALYLCASSYQDNRNTEAFFGQGTRLTVV.

In this sample, this clone turned up a few times. The chain recombines TRBV4-1 with TRBJ1-6; D is undetermined. The length of the CDR3 is 15 residues. The V end lost 1 base, the J end lost 2 bases, and 6 bases lay between the germline ends. CDR1 and CDR2 (germline): MGHRA, YSYEKL. Here the CDR3 DNA reads TGCGCCAGCAGCCAAGGGGCAGCCTATAATTCACCCCTCCACTTT. Translation gives CASSQGAAYNSPLHF.

The chain combines TRBV2 with TRBJ2-3; D gene unclear. Per the germline V gene, CDR1 is SNHLY and CDR2 is FYNNEI. The CDR3 consists of 15 residues. V was cut by 11 bases and J by 7 bases, with 25 bases left in between. The CDR3 sequence is CASTPIRSVSNTQYF. DNA of the CDR3: TGTGCCTCCACTCCCATTCGGTCCGTATCAAATACGCAGTATTTT.

This clone is a singleton in its sample. The genes are TRBV7-2 and TRBJ1-6; D gene ambiguous. There are 14 residues in the CDR3. Looked up from germline, CDR1 is SGHTA and CDR2 is FQGNSA. V lost 3 bases to trimming and J lost 10 bases, with 13 bases between them. CDR3 DNA sequence: TGTGCCAGCAGCTTCAGCGCCCAAGGATCACCCCTCCACTTT. Its protein product is CASSFSAQGSPLHF.

The chain has TRBV18 and TRBJ2-7; TRBD2 is a possible D gene (6 bases). Trimming pared 4 bases from V and 5 bases from J, leaving 15 bases between. The CDR3 extends over 14 amino acids. Germline V gene sequence: CDR1 KGHSH, CDR2 LQKENI. The chain's CDR3 is CASSRGGRGDEQYV. The CDR3, as DNA: TGTGCCAGCTCACGAGGAGGGCGAGGGGACGAGCAGTACGTC.

V and J are TRBV2 and TRBJ2-1; TRBD2 aligns across 10 bases. Germline CDR1 reads SNHLY; CDR2 reads FYNNEI. V shed 3 bases and J 9 bases; nucleotides not matched to a gene: 8. The CDR3 covers 15 residues. In DNA, the CDR3 is TGTGCCAGCAGTGATGGGACTAGCGTACGGGGTGAGCAGTTCTTC. It encodes CASSDGTSVRGEQFF. The whole variable domain, filled in from reference TRBV2 and TRBJ2-1, reads EPEVTQTPSHQVTQMGQEVILRCVPISNHLYFYWYRQILGQKVEFLVSFYNNEISEKSEIFDDQFSVERPDGSNFTLKIRSTKLEDSAMYFCASSDGTSVRGEQFFGPGTRLTVL.

A single count supports this clone. The rearrangement links TRBV29-1 to TRBJ2-5; 8 bases fit TRBD2. CDR1 is SQVTM and CDR2 is ANQGSEA in the germline V gene. V lost 4 bases to trimming and J lost 4 bases; unmatched junction nucleotides: 8. The CDR3 sequence is 14 residues long. CDR3 loop: CSVGGTSFRETQYF. The CDR3 region has the DNA TGCAGCGTTGGGGGGACTAGTTTTCGAGAGACCCAGTACTTC.

The sample holds many counts of this clone. The rearrangement joins TRBV7-9 to TRBJ1-4; D not resolved. The ends were cut back, 3 bases at V and 15 bases at J, with 17 bases in the middle. Germline lookup yields CDR1 SEHNR and CDR2 FQNEAQ (reference sequence). The length of the CDR3 is 13 residues. For the CDR3, the DNA is TGTGCCAGCAGCTTGGAAGGAGAAGTATTAATGTTTTTT. Protein product: CASSLEGEVLMFF.

This rearrangement joins TRBV11-3 to TRBJ2-2, with TRBD1 matching over 7 bases. The CDR3 consists of 16 residues. The germline gives CDR1 SGHNT, CDR2 YENEEA. V shed 5 bases, J shed 7 bases, and the junction held 13 bases outside the gene matches. This CDR3 reads CASSVGDRDTGGELFF. CDR3 coding DNA: TGTGCCAGCAGCGTAGGAGACAGGGATACTGGCGGGGAGCTGTTTTTT.

The chain couples TRBV19 to TRBJ1-5; D uncertain. V lost 6 bases and J 2 bases, leaving 17 bases between the germline ends. Germline values: CDR1 LNHDA, CDR2 SQIVND (reference sequence). The CDR3 covers 16 residues. In nucleotides, the CDR3 is TGTGCCAGTAGGACCTCCTCCGGGGAACGCAATCAGCCCCAGCATTTT. This codes for CASRTSSGERNQPQHF.

CDR3 bases: TGTGCCAGCCCGGGGGGGACAGGGCTCTCTGGGGCCAACGTCCTGACTTTC. Protein product: CASPGGTGLSGANVLTF. This chain joins TRBV5-4 and TRBJ2-6; D is possibly TRBD1 (9 bases). The length of the CDR3 is 17 residues. V shed 7 bases and J shed 0 bases, with 17 bases lying between them. Germline values: CDR1 SGHNT, CDR2 YYREEE (reference sequence).

This clone occurred once. V usage is TRBV7-2 and J usage is TRBJ2-5; 8 bases are a match to TRBD1. The CDR3 is made up of 14 amino acids. Losses at the gene ends were 6 bases for V and 2 bases for J; bases not matched to a gene: 5. CDR1 is SGHTA, CDR2 FQGNSA, per germline. This chain's CDR3 is CASRTGQVQETQYF. As DNA, the CDR3 is TGTGCCAGCAGGACGGGACAGGTACAAGAGACCCAGTACTTC.

V gene TRBV7-9 combines with J gene TRBJ1-1; the D gene is possibly TRBD1 (5 bases). The CDR3 loop spans 15 amino acids. Trimming took off 5 bases at V and 0 bases at J, with 13 bases between the two ends. Germline loops: CDR1 SEHNR, CDR2 FQNEAQ (reference sequence). This CDR3 reads CASSRSWGMNTEAFF. In DNA, the CDR3 is TGTGCCAGCAGCCGTTCGTGGGGCATGAACACTGAAGCTTTCTTT.

V usage is TRBV6-2 or TRBV6-3 and J usage is TRBJ2-3; a possible D gene is TRBD2 (5 bases). V gave up 2 bases and J gave up 8 bases, with 14 bases separating them. The germline gives CDR1 MNHEY, CDR2 SVGEGT. The CDR3 totals 14 residues. CDR3 sequence reads: CASSYAPGVSTQYF. The CDR3 DNA reads TGTGCCAGCAGTTACGCCCCCGGGGTTAGTACGCAGTATTTT.

V is TRBV10-3 and J is TRBJ2-3; D gene unclear. Germline lookup yields CDR1 ENHRY and CDR2 SYGVKD. V lost 3 bases to trimming and J lost 4 bases, with 8 bases between them. The CDR3 is made up of 13 amino acids. The CDR3 reads CAISELGSDTQYF. In DNA, the CDR3 is TGTGCCATCAGTGAATTGGGCTCAGATACGCAGTATTTT.

The chain employs TRBV5-1 and TRBJ1-5; TRBD1 matches at 8 bases. V trimming: 0 bases; J trimming: 7 bases; junction bases outside the gene matches: 9. The CDR3 has 16 amino acids. Per the germline V gene, CDR1 is SGHRS and CDR2 is YFSETQ. The CDR3 loop is CASSLDLSGGRQPQHF. The DNA of the CDR3 is TGCGCCAGCAGCTTGGATCTTTCAGGGGGCCGCCAGCCCCAGCATTTT.

This clone was detected only a few times. V and J are TRBV30 and TRBJ1-5, with no clear D. The germline V and J ends were trimmed by 0 bases and 3 bases, with 12 bases remaining between them. Germline-derived CDR1 and CDR2 are GTSNPN and SVGIG (reference sequence). The CDR3 has 15 amino acids. The CDR3 DNA reads as TGTGCCTGGAGTGTAGGGTGGGAGGACAATCAGCCCCAGCATTTT. Protein product: CAWSVGWEDNQPQHF.

CDR3 residues: CASTDGNYGYTF. The DNA for the CDR3 is TGCGCCAGCACCGACGGGAACTATGGCTACACCTTC. J is TRBJ1-2 and V is TRBV10-2; D unclear. Germline assignment: CDR1 WSHSY and CDR2 SAAADI. The CDR3 consists of 12 residues. Trimming cost V 7 bases and J 2 bases, with 8 bases left between them.

The V gene is TRBV13, the J gene TRBJ1-2; 10 bases are shared with TRBD1. The germline CDR1 and CDR2 sequences are PRHDT and FYEKMQ (reference sequence). V was pared by 4 bases and J by 5 bases, with 7 bases of the junction left unmatched. This CDR3 has 15 residues. The CDR3 region is CASSSDRGRIYGYTF. In nucleotides, the CDR3 is TGTGCCAGCAGCTCCGACAGGGGGCGCATTTATGGCTACACCTTC. Filled out from reference TRBV13 and TRBJ1-2, the complete variable domain reads AAGVIQSPRHLIKEKRETATLKCYPIPRHDTVYWYQQGPGQDPQFLISFYEKMQSDKGSIPDRFSAQQFSDYHSELNMSSLELGDSALYFCASSSDRGRIYGYTFGSGTRLTVV.